The present entry profiles one T cell receptor beta chain with its context. The CDR3 is made up of 16 amino acids. Germline V gives CDR1 KGHDR, CDR2 SFDVKD. The data are from a study of T cells expressing NK-cell markers. TCRdb re-called the 5' RACE reads and catalogs CDR3 proteins one per entry, DNA excluded. This table holds some 600,000 distinct CDR3 sequences. Sequenced: blood T cells: a sorted CD56 or NKG2C T cell subset, CD4+ or CD8+ T cells, or bulk PBMC T cells (not recorded which). This sequence was found in a man younger than 35 in good health. The V gene is TRBV24-1, the J gene TRBJ2-1; the D call of TRBD2 rests on TCRdb alone, since no DNA is present to check it. The CDR3 region is CATSPTGTSGYNEQFF.